The 27 T cell receptor beta chains listed next were all sequenced from one sample in a study of T-cell memory formation after mild COVID-19. Via MiXCR, TCRdb re-called the 5' RACE reads, giving one row per CDR3 protein. The data contain around 250,000 distinct CDR3 sequences, 16% of them singletons. The sample was PBMCs or a T cell subset sorted from them (not recorded which). These receptors originate from a man younger than 30 who had mild COVID-19 (a few samples of this study predate the infection). Cell type and time point are not known.

The V and J genes are TRBV7-6 and TRBJ2-3; TRBD2 matches at 7 bases. Trimming removed 3 bases from V and 5 bases from J; junction bases left unmatched: 5. This CDR3 spans 14 amino acids. Germline loops: CDR1 SGHVS, CDR2 FNYEAQ. For the CDR3, the DNA is TGTGCCAGCAGCTTGTTAAGGGAGGGAGATACGCAGTATTTT. It codes for CASSLLREGDTQYF.

This clonotype was found a few times. This chain uses TRBV18 with TRBJ1-4, with 7 bases aligning to TRBD1. The V gene end was trimmed by 0 bases and the J gene end by 3 bases; junction bases not matched to a gene: 1. Germline lookup yields CDR1 KGHSH and CDR2 LQKENI. This CDR3 contains 15 residues. CDR3 loop: CASSPPGQSNEKLFF. In DNA form, the CDR3 reads TGTGCCAGCTCACCACCGGGACAGTCTAATGAAAAACTGTTTTTT.

Ten or more counts support this clonotype. The V call is TRBV5-1, the J call TRBJ1-5; D unclear. Germline V gene data show CDR1 as SGHRS and CDR2 as YFSETQ. The CDR3 is 15 amino acids. Trimming cost V 4 bases and J 1 base, with 12 bases left between them. CDR3 in amino acids: CASSPAGGSNQPQHF. CDR3 nucleotide sequence: TGCGCCAGCAGCCCCGCGGGCGGCAGCAATCAGCCCCAGCATTTT.

The chain uses TRBV10-3 and TRBJ1-2; unclear D gene. CDR1 is ENHRY and CDR2 is SYGVKD in the germline V gene. V lost 7 bases, J lost 0 bases, and 18 bases lay in between. CDR3 length equals 16 residues. As DNA, the CDR3 is TGTGCCATCACCCGCACTCAACAGAGCGCTAACTATGGCTACACCTTC. Its protein is CAITRTQQSANYGYTF.

The J gene is TRBJ2-7, the V gene TRBV6-6; D perhaps matches TRBD2 (6 bases). CDR3 size: 12 residues. The V gene's germline CDR1 is MNHNY and CDR2 SVGAGI (reference sequence). Trimming removed 6 bases at V and 3 bases at J, with 9 bases between. CDR3 residues: CASRRGVYEQYF. The CDR3 DNA reads TGTGCCAGCAGGCGCGGGGTCTACGAGCAGTACTTC.

This clonotype has a handful of counts. The chain has TRBV24-1 and TRBJ2-5; 11 nucleotides align to TRBD1. The CDR3 is 15 amino acids. J gave up 5 bases and V 2 bases, and 3 bases lay outside the gene matches. Germline V gene lookup returns CDR1 KGHDR and CDR2 SFDVKD. The CDR3 protein is CATSDSGTGGETQYF. The CDR3 region has the DNA TGTGCCACCAGTGATTCCGGGACAGGGGGGGAGACCCAGTACTTC.

This clonotype turned up a few times. This sequence joins TRBV5-4 and TRBJ2-1; D possibly corresponds to TRBD1 (6 bases). Trimming shortened V by 9 bases and J by 0 bases, and 19 bases separated the two germline ends. The CDR3 length is 16 residues. CDR1 and CDR2 from the germline V gene are SGHNT and YYREEE (reference sequence). Written as DNA, the CDR3 is TGTGCCACCCGACAGGACCTCCCGAGCTCCTACAATGAGCAGTTCTTC. It encodes CATRQDLPSSYNEQFF.

This clonotype was counted only a few times. J is TRBJ1-6 and V is TRBV5-1, with D perhaps matching TRBD1 (5 bases). This CDR3 comprises 20 residues. The germline gives CDR1 SGHRS, CDR2 YFSETQ. V lost 4 bases and J lost 7, with 30 bases in between. The CDR3 loop reads CASSRGVRDLSIHPNSPLHF. The CDR3 coding sequence is TGCGCCAGCAGCCGGGGGGTCCGGGACTTGTCTATCCACCCCAATTCACCCCTCCACTTT. Full variable domain (missing parts from reference TRBV5-1 and TRBJ1-6): KAGVTQTPRYLIKTRGQQVTLSCSPISGHRSVSWYQQTPGQGLQFLFEYFSETQRNKGNFPGRFSGRQFSNSRSEMNVSTLELGDSALYLCASSRGVRDLSIHPNSPLHFGNGTRLTVT.

The rearrangement uses TRBV12-3 or TRBV12-4 and TRBJ2-6; D remains unclear. The CDR3 runs 13 residues. The ends were cut back, 10 bases at V and 4 bases at J, with 11 bases in the middle. The CDR3 here is CATRSPGANVLTF. The DNA for the CDR3 is TGTGCCACACGCTCTCCCGGGGCCAACGTCCTGACTTTC.

The table lists this clonotype with many counts. The genes are TRBV7-2 and TRBJ2-3; D uncertain. The CDR3 covers 13 residues. Trimming pared 1 base from V and 6 bases from J, leaving 8 bases between. Germline V gene lookup returns CDR1 SGHTA and CDR2 FQGNSA. Here the CDR3 DNA reads TGTGCCAGCAGCTTAGTAGCTTGGGATACGCAGTATTTT. Translating it yields CASSLVAWDTQYF.

The chain joins TRBV7-9 to TRBJ1-5; D possibly corresponds to TRBD1 (5 bases). V was shortened by 5 bases and J by 6 bases, with 17 bases between the two germline ends. CDR1 SEHNR and CDR2 FQNEAQ come from the germline V gene (reference sequence). The CDR3 consists of 15 residues. The CDR3 bases are TGTGCCAGCAGCGCTACAGGCGGCCTAGGTCAGCCCCAGCATTTT. Protein sequence: CASSATGGLGQPQHF. Looking up the rest from reference TRBV7-9 and TRBJ1-5 gives the full variable domain: DTGVSQNPRHKITKRGQNVTFRCDPISEHNRLYWYRQTLGQGPEFLTYFQNEAQLEKSRLLSDRFSAERPKGSFSTLEIQRTEQGDSAMYLCASSATGGLGQPQHFGDGTRLSIL.

Ten or more counts support this clonotype. The rearrangement uses TRBV6-5 and TRBJ2-3; D is possibly TRBD2 (5 bases). The germline V gene has CDR1 MNHEY and CDR2 SVGAGI. The CDR3 is made up of 12 amino acids. V was trimmed by 5 bases and J by 6 bases, leaving 9 bases between them. In DNA form, the CDR3 reads TGTGCCAGCAGTACACTAGATGATACGCAGTATTTT. Encoded protein: CASSTLDDTQYF.

This clonotype occurred a few times. The V gene is TRBV6-5, the J gene TRBJ2-3; D may be TRBD1 or TRBD2 (5 bases each). V lost 6 bases and J 1 base, leaving 14 bases between the germline ends. The CDR3 has 15 amino acids. Germline CDR1 is MNHEY and CDR2 is SVGAGI. CDR3 in DNA: TGTGCCAGCAGCCGGGACCCGACGGGCACAGATACGCAGTATTTT. Its protein product is CASSRDPTGTDTQYF.

The chain links TRBV12-3 or TRBV12-4 to TRBJ1-2; D possibly corresponds to TRBD1 (5 bases). Trimming pared 5 bases from V and 8 bases from J, leaving 18 bases between. The CDR3 spans 14 residues. CDR3: CASSAQIGDRGYTF. The CDR3 nucleotides are TGTGCCAGCAGTGCTCAGATAGGGGATAGAGGCTACACCTTC.

This clonotype was counted at least ten times. CDR3: CASSPLGGGTDTQYF. The CDR3 DNA reads as TGTGCCAGCAGCCCACTCGGGGGCGGCACAGATACGCAGTATTTT. V gene TRBV7-9 combines with J gene TRBJ2-3; D is possibly TRBD1 or TRBD2 (6 bases each). The CDR3 runs to 15 residues. The V gene's germline CDR1 is SEHNR and CDR2 FQNEAQ (reference sequence). V was pared by 5 bases and J by 1 base, with 13 bases between.

CDR3 sequence: CASSLRSLSNEQYF. The DNA for the CDR3 is TGCGCCAGCAGCCTCCGGTCCTTATCTAACGAGCAGTACTTC. The chain couples TRBV4-1 to TRBJ2-7, with D unresolved. Deletions cut 4 bases from V and 5 bases from J, with 15 bases between. Germline CDR1 reads MGHRA; CDR2 reads YSYEKL. CDR3 length equals 14 residues.

V and J are TRBV7-2 and TRBJ2-3; 10 nucleotides match TRBD2. Trimming removed 3 bases from V and 6 bases from J; junction bases left unmatched: 6. This CDR3 is 15 amino acids long. Germline V gene lookup returns CDR1 SGHTA and CDR2 FQGNSA. The CDR3 DNA reads as TGTGCCAGCAGCTTTACTAGCGGGGTTAGCGATACGCAGTATTTT. Amino acid sequence: CASSFTSGVSDTQYF.

The V call is TRBV12-3 or TRBV12-4, the J call TRBJ1-2; the match to TRBD1 covers 7 bases. V gave up 4 bases and J gave up 7 bases; unmatched junction bases: 9. CDR3 length equals 14 residues. CDR3 coding DNA: TGTGCCAGCAGTTACCGCCAGGGGGGCGGTGGCTACACCTTC. It is translated as CASSYRQGGGGYTF.

This clonotype occurred a few times. The rearrangement uses TRBV2 and TRBJ2-2; 8 nucleotides agree with TRBD2. Trimming at V came to 9 bases and at J to 0 bases, leaving 3 bases not matched to a gene. Germline CDR1 SNHLY, CDR2 FYNNEI. CDR3 length: 14 residues. The CDR3 loop is CASSGLANTGELFF. The DNA for the CDR3 is TGTGCCAGTTCGGGACTAGCGAACACCGGGGAGCTGTTTTTT.

The chain links TRBV5-1 to TRBJ2-3, with D perhaps matching TRBD2 (5 bases). Germline assignment: CDR1 SGHRS and CDR2 YFSETQ. Trimming took off 0 bases at V and 8 bases at J, with 13 bases between the two ends. This CDR3 has 14 amino acids. This chain's CDR3 is CASSLAGLGSTQYF. In DNA form, the CDR3 reads TGCGCCAGCAGCTTGGCGGGATTAGGGTCTACGCAGTATTTT. The whole variable domain, remainder taken from reference TRBV5-1 and TRBJ2-3, is KAGVTQTPRYLIKTRGQQVTLSCSPISGHRSVSWYQQTPGQGLQFLFEYFSETQRNKGNFPGRFSGRQFSNSRSEMNVSTLELGDSALYLCASSLAGLGSTQYFGPGTRLTVL.

The table lists this clonotype with a few counts. The chain has TRBV7-9 and TRBJ2-7, with D possibly matching TRBD2 (5 bases). Per the germline V gene, CDR1 is SEHNR and CDR2 is FQNEAQ (reference sequence). This CDR3 is built from 13 residues. V lost 5 bases to trimming and J lost 6 bases, with 14 bases between them. The CDR3 protein is CASSPSTGSEQYV. The DNA of the CDR3 is TGTGCCAGCAGCCCTAGCACGGGTAGCGAGCAGTACGTC.

This clonotype has just a few counts. This rearrangement joins TRBV29-1 to TRBJ2-3; a possible D gene is TRBD1 (6 bases). V was trimmed by 6 bases and J by 6 bases, leaving 19 bases between them. The CDR3 totals 14 residues. CDR1 and CDR2 from the germline V gene are SQVTM and ANQGSEA. DNA of the CDR3: TGCAGCGTGTCCGGACAGACGAAGGGGGATACGCAGTATTTT. Amino acids: CSVSGQTKGDTQYF.

The rearrangement links TRBV4-1 to TRBJ1-6, with D unresolved. The CDR3 extends over 13 amino acids. Germline CDR1 and CDR2: MGHRA and YSYEKL. Trimming left V 1 base short and J 10 bases short, with 8 bases between. Written as DNA, the CDR3 is TGCGCCAGCAGCCAAGCCCTGAGGTCACCCCTCCACTTT. Encoded protein: CASSQALRSPLHF.

This clonotype has a handful of counts. The CDR3 reads CAIRAGLAGEETQYF. CDR3 DNA sequence: TGTGCCATCAGGGCGGGACTAGCGGGGGAGGAGACCCAGTACTTC. This chain links TRBV10-3 with TRBJ2-5; 14 bases are a match to TRBD2. The germline CDR1 and CDR2 sequences are ENHRY and SYGVKD. The CDR3 spans 15 residues. J lost 5 bases, V lost 6 bases, and 5 bases had no gene match.

This clonotype was detected only a few times. The gene calls are TRBV6-1 and TRBJ2-7, with D possibly TRBD2 on 7 matching bases. The germline V gene encodes CDR1 MNHNS and CDR2 SASEGT. Deletions cut 8 bases from V and 2 bases from J, with 13 bases between. There are 13 residues in the CDR3. CDR3 coding DNA: TGTGCCAGCGGGAGGGACACTCCCTACGAGCAGTACTTC. Translating gives CASGRDTPYEQYF.

Only a few counts were recorded for this clonotype. It is unclear where the CDR3 begins or ends on the DNA, so no DNA is shown, and the CDR3 is as TCRdb lists it. The V gene is TRBV24-1, the J gene TRBJ1-1. CDR1 and CDR2 from the germline V gene are KGHDR and SFDVKD. The CDR3 adds up to 12 amino acids, both ends counted. The CDR3 here is CATSTSDTEAFF.

The V call is TRBV19, the J call TRBJ1-5; D is possibly TRBD1 (5 bases). CDR3 size: 16 residues. Trimming cost V 5 bases and J 8 bases, with 22 bases left between them. Germline CDR1 is LNHDA and CDR2 is SQIVND (reference sequence). The CDR3 protein is CASSSIEGQGPEPQHF. The CDR3 nucleotides read TGTGCCAGTAGTTCAATCGAGGGGCAGGGCCCGGAGCCCCAGCATTTT.